This TCR beta chain was documented in a study of cytomegalovirus exposure and HLA in healthy donors. Vbeta (60) and Jbeta (13) primers were used in the PCR. Here immunoSEQ multiplex PCR was the method, and the copy in TCRdb shows in-frame clones only, minus some. The table has about 120,000 clones, 15% seen once. The study's findings and limits: Fewer N-insertions than the approximately 700-donor mean were reportedly shown by an Asian-associated ancestry cluster in a later analysis. There were a few CMV-associated chains whose specificity for CMV antigens was confirmed in vitro. The listing of roughly 160 TCR beta chains classed them as cytomegalovirus-associated. In a later analysis, CMV-associated beta chains were mostly HLA-associated, it appeared.

Between the trimmed V and J ends, which lost 7 bases and 4 bases, there was a span of 13 bases. CDR1 SQVTM and CDR2 ANQGSEA come from the germline V gene. The CDR3 length is 12 residues. This clone was recorded a few times. What it recognizes is unknown. V is TRBV29-1 and J is TRBJ1-2; TRBD1 is a possible D gene (5 bases). The sequence came from a woman younger than 30 in good health and CMV-seronegative. Sequencing was done on a sample of PBMCs. CDR3 DNA: TGCAGCGCGGAGGTGGGGGGCTATGGCTACACCTTC. Its translation is CSAEVGGYGYTF.